This TCR beta chain emerged from a study of blood T cell repertoires in COVID-19. Germline CDR1 and CDR2: LGHDT and YNNKEL (reference sequence). The CDR3 length is 15 residues. V was clipped by 1 base and J by 3 bases; unmatched bases: 4. Seattle cases were enrolled at active infection and followed longitudinally. Produced via immunoSEQ multiplex PCR; TCRdb's table is partial and in-frame only. Of some 450,000 clones in the sample, about nine tenths were seen once. Specimen: peripheral blood. The sequence came from a woman aged 45-65 years with COVID-19, enrolled during active disease. J is TRBJ2-7 and V is TRBV3-1 (or the pseudogene TRBV3-2); TRBD2 matches at 9 bases. CDR3 in amino acids: CASSQGLAEYYEQYF. The CDR3 bases are TGTGCCAGCAGCCAAGGACTAGCGGAGTACTACGAGCAGTACTTC.